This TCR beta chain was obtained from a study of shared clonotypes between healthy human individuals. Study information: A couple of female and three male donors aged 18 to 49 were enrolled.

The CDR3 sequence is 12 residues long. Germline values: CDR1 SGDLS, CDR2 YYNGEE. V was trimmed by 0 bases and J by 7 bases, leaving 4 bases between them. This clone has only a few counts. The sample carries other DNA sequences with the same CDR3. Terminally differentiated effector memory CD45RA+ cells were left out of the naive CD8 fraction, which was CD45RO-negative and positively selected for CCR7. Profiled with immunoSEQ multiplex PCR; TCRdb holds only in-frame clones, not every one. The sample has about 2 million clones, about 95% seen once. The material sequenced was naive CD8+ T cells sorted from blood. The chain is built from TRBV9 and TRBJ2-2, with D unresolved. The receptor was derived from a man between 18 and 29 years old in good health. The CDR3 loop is CASSVEGGELFF. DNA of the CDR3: TGTGCCAGCAGCGTAGAAGGCGGGGAGCTGTTTTTT.